A selection of T cell receptor beta chains follows, all from one sample in a study of blood T cell repertoires in COVID-19. The table came from immunoSEQ multiplex PCR; TCRdb's copy has only in-frame clones and leaves some out. The sample includes some 78,000 clones, less than 90% of them seen just once. The sample comprised peripheral blood. The source of these receptors is a man aged 45-65 years with acute or convalescent COVID-19. CDR3s include the opening cysteine and the closing phenylalanine or tryptophan. D genes are given only for firm matches. Where a row states a size, it is once, few, many or the class of an expanded clone; other rows omit it.

>-|-|TRBJ1-5|TRBV12-3/TRBV12-4
CASSPRDNQPQHF
TGTGCCAGCAGTCCCAGGGATAATCAGCCCCAGCATTTT
>-|-|TRBJ1-2|TRBV12-3/TRBV12-4
CASSFRGMDGYTF
TGTGCCAGCAGTTTTAGGGGTATGGATGGCTACACCTTC
>-|-|TRBJ2-5|TRBV5-1
CASSLGPVGVLETQYF
TGCGCCAGCAGCTTGGGCCCGGTCGGGGTATTAGAGACCCAGTACTTC
>-|-|TRBJ1-1|TRBV19
CATQYGTTSDTEAFF
TGTGCCACCCAGTACGGGACAACCTCAGACACTGAAGCTTTCTTT
>-|TRBD1|TRBJ1-2|TRBV5-1
CASSTDRGLNGYTF
TGCGCCAGCAGCACGGACAGGGGGTTGAATGGCTACACCTTC
>-|TRBD1|TRBJ1-1|TRBV19
CASITGAAGTEAFF
TGTGCCAGCATAACAGGGGCCGCGGGCACTGAAGCTTTCTTT
>-|TRBD2|TRBJ2-3|TRBV25-1
CASSDAGGPTDTQYF
TGTGCCAGCAGTGATGCGGGGGGACCAACAGATACGCAGTATTTT
>few|TRBD1|TRBJ1-6|TRBV4-2
CASSRETGDYSPLHF
TGTGCCAGCAGCCGGGAGACAGGGGACTATTCACCCCTCCACTTT
>-|-|TRBJ2-3|TRBV3-1/TRBV3-2
CASSQRRGSGDTQYF
TGTGCCAGCAGCCAAAGGCGAGGGTCGGGAGATACGCAGTATTTT
>-|-|TRBJ2-2|TRBV2
CASSPSTNGELFF
TGTGCCAGCAGTCCGAGTACCAACGGGGAGCTGTTTTTT
>-|-|TRBJ1-4|TRBV10-3
CAIKDSGKNEKLFF
TGTGCCATAAAGGACAGTGGGAAGAATGAAAAACTGTTTTTT
>-|-|TRBJ2-5|TRBV9
CASSIRGGETQYF
TGTGCCAGCAGCATCAGGGGTGGGGAGACCCAGTACTTC
>-|-|TRBJ1-2|TRBV19
CASSPGQNYGYTF
TGTGCCAGTAGCCCGGGACAAAACTATGGCTACACCTTC
>-|TRBD1|TRBJ1-2|TRBV19
CASSPDRGHGYTF
TGTGCCAGTAGCCCGGACAGGGGGCACGGCTACACCTTC
>-|TRBD2|TRBJ2-1|TRBV7-9
CASSLGLAGDREQFF
TGTGCCAGCAGCTTAGGACTAGCGGGAGATCGTGAGCAGTTCTTC
>-|-|TRBJ1-4|TRBV4-1
CASSQADRTNEKLFF
TGCGCCAGCAGCCAAGCGGACAGAACTAATGAAAAACTGTTTTTT
>-|-|TRBJ1-4|TRBV5-1
CASSLNSGGREKLFF
TGCGCCAGCAGCTTGAACAGCGGGGGGCGGGAAAAACTGTTTTTT
>-|TRBD2|TRBJ2-7|TRBV4-1
CASSLGTSGRAVQYF
TGCGCCAGCAGCCTCGGGACTAGCGGGAGGGCTGTGCAGTACTTC
>-|-|TRBJ1-2|TRBV29-1
CSVEVSRGYGYTF
TGCAGCGTTGAAGTCTCCCGGGGCTATGGCTACACCTTC
>-|-|TRBJ1-6|TRBV19
CASNTGFSPLHF
TGTGCCAGTAATACGGGTTTTTCACCCCTCCACTTT
>-|-|TRBJ1-3|TRBV28
CASSLRGLPGNTIYF
TGTGCCAGCAGTTTAAGGGGCTTGCCAGGAAACACCATATATTTT
>-|TRBD2|TRBJ2-2|TRBV10-2
CASLGGGRGTGELFF
TGCGCCAGCCTCGGGGGGGGCCGGGGAACCGGGGAGCTGTTTTTT
>-|-|TRBJ1-2|TRBV19
CASSSARTVLNYGYTF
TGTGCCAGTAGCTCCGCTCGGACAGTGTTAAACTATGGCTACACCTTC
>-|TRBD2|TRBJ2-7|TRBV5-1
CASSLTSGRSFYEQYF
TGCGCCAGCAGCTTGACTAGCGGGAGGAGTTTCTACGAGCAGTACTTC
>-|-|TRBJ2-7|TRBV6-5
CASRGSGNSYEQYF
TGTGCCAGCAGGGGTAGCGGAAACTCCTACGAGCAGTACTTC
>-|TRBD2|TRBJ2-7|TRBV5-1
CASSTGLAGSLEQYF
TGCGCCAGCAGCACGGGACTAGCGGGATCTCTTGAGCAGTACTTC
>-|-|TRBJ1-4|TRBV4-1
CASSPTGGTNEKLFF
TGCGCCAGCAGCCCTACCGGGGGAACTAATGAAAAACTGTTTTTT
>once|TRBD2|TRBJ2-1|TRBV4-1
CATRSWGGEYNEQFF
TGCGCCACCAGGTCGTGGGGGGGGGAATACAATGAGCAGTTCTTC
>-|TRBD1|TRBJ2-7|TRBV9
CASSPRGQGREQYF
TGTGCCAGCAGCCCCCGGGGACAGGGTCGGGAGCAGTACTTC
>-|TRBD2|TRBJ2-1|TRBV6-4
CASSDSGTSYYNEQFF
TGTGCCAGCAGTGACTCCGGGACTAGCTACTACAATGAGCAGTTCTTC
>once|TRBD1|TRBJ1-2|TRBV27
CASSRAGTAWSGYTF
TGTGCCAGCAGTAGAGCCGGGACAGCATGGAGTGGCTACACCTTC
>-|TRBD2|TRBJ2-3|TRBV7-2
CASSPGGSQDTQYF
TGTGCCAGCAGCCCGGGAGGCAGCCAAGATACGCAGTATTTT
>few|-|TRBJ2-5|TRBV4-3
CASSQETGNYGETQYF
TGCGCCAGCAGCCAAGAAACAGGGAACTATGGAGAGACCCAGTACTTC
>-|-|TRBJ1-5|TRBV10-3
CAIRQGLGNQPQHF
TGTGCCATCAGGCAGGGACTCGGCAATCAGCCCCAGCATTTT
>-|-|TRBJ1-1|TRBV6-5
CASRAAGSEAFF
TGTGCCAGCAGAGCCGCAGGCTCAGAAGCTTTCTTT
>-|-|TRBJ1-1|TRBV30
CAWRAQGTEAFF
TGTGCCTGGAGGGCGCAGGGCACTGAAGCTTTCTTT
>-|-|TRBJ1-6|TRBV2
CASSGRLDSPLHF
TGTGCCAGCAGTGGCAGGTTGGATTCACCCCTCCACTTT
>-|TRBD2|TRBJ2-1|TRBV29-1
CSIRLAGDEQFF
TGCAGCATACGACTAGCGGGAGATGAGCAGTTCTTC
>-|-|TRBJ1-2|TRBV7-2
CASSDQGISYGYTF
TGTGCCAGCAGCGACCAGGGAATTTCCTATGGCTACACCTTC
>-|TRBD1|TRBJ2-7|TRBV3-1/TRBV3-2
CASSPGGQAGSYEQYF
TGTGCCAGCAGCCCTGGGGGACAGGCGGGCTCCTACGAGCAGTACTTC
>-|-|TRBJ1-2|TRBV7-2
CASSPHSGRTNYGYTF
TGTGCCAGCAGCCCACATAGCGGCAGAACTAACTATGGCTACACCTTC
>-|TRBD2|TRBJ2-1|TRBV7-8
CASSFSGGLYNEQFF
TGTGCCAGCAGCTTCAGCGGGGGGCTCTACAATGAGCAGTTCTTC
>-|TRBD1|TRBJ1-4|TRBV7-9
CASSFGQGEGEKLFF
TGTGCCAGCAGCTTTGGACAGGGCGAGGGCGAAAAACTGTTTTTT
>-|-|TRBJ2-1|TRBV5-1
CASMETSLNEQFF
TGCGCCAGCATGGAGACTTCCCTCAATGAGCAGTTCTTC
>-|TRBD2|TRBJ2-2|TRBV28
CASSSLLAGVGELFF
TGTGCCAGCAGTTCCCTATTAGCGGGGGTAGGGGAGCTGTTTTTT